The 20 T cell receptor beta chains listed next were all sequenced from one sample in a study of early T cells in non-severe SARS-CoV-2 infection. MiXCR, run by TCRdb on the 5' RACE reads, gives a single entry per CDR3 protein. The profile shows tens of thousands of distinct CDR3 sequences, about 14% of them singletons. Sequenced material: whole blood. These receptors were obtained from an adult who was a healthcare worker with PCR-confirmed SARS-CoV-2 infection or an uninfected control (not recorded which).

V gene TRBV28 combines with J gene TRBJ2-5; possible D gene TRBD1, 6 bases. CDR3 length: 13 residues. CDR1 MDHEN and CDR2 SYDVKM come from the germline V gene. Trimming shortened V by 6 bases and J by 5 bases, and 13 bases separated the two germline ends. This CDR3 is CASRPGVGETQYF. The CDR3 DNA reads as TGTGCCAGCAGACCAGGGGTGGGGGAGACCCAGTACTTC.

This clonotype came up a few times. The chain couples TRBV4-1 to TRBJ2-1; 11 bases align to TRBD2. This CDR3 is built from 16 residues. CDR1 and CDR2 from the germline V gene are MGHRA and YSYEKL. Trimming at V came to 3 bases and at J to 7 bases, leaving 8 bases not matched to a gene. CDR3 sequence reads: CASSQPGLAAGNEQFF. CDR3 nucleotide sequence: TGCGCCAGCAGCCAGCCGGGACTAGCGGCCGGTAATGAGCAGTTCTTC.

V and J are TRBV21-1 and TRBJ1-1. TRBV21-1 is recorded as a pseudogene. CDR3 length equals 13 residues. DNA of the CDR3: TGTGCCAGCAGCGGGGAGAAGGACACTGAAGCTTTCTTT. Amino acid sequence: CASSGEKDTEAFF.

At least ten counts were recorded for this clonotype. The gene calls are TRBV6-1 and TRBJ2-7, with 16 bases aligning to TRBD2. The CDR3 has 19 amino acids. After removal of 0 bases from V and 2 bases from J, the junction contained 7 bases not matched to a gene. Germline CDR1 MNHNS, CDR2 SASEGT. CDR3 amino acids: CASSEALRGTSGRAYEQYF. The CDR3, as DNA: TGTGCCAGCAGTGAAGCGCTTCGGGGGACTAGCGGGAGGGCCTACGAGCAGTACTTC.

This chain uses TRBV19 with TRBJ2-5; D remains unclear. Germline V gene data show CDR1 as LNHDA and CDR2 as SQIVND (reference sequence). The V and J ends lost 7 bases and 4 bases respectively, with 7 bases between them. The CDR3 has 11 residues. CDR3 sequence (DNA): TGTGCCAGTACCAACGGAGAGACCCAGTACTTC. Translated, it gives CASTNGETQYF.

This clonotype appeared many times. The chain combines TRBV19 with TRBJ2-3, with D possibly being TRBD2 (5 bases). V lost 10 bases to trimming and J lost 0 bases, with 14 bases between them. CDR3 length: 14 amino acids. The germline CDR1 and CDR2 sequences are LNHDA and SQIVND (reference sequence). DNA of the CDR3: TGTGCCACCCTACCCCCGGGGAGCACAGATACGCAGTATTTT. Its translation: CATLPPGSTDTQYF.

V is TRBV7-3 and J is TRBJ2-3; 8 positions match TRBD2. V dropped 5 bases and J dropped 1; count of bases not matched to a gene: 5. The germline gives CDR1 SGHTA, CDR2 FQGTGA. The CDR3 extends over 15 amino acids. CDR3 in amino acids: CASSLTGGGTDTQYF. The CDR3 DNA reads TGTGCCAGCAGCCTCACCGGGGGGGGCACAGATACGCAGTATTTT.

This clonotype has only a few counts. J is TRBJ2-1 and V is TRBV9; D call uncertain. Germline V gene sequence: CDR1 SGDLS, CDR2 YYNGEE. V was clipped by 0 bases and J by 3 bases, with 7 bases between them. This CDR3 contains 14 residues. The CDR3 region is CASSVVPVYNEQFF. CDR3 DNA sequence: TGTGCCAGCAGCGTAGTTCCCGTCTACAATGAGCAGTTCTTC.

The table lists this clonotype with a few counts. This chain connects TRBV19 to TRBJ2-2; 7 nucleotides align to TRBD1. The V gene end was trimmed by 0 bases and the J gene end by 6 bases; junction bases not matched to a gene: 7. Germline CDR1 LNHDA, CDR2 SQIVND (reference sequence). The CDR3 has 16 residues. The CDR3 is CASSIDLVGQAGELFF. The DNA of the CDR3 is TGTGCCAGTAGTATAGATTTAGTTGGACAGGCCGGGGAGCTGTTTTTT.

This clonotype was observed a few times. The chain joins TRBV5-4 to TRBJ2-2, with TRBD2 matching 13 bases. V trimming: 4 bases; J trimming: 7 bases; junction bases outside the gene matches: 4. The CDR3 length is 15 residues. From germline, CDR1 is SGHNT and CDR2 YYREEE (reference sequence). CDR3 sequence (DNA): TGTGCCAGCAGCCACGGACTAGCGGGAGACGGGGAGCTGTTTTTT. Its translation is CASSHGLAGDGELFF.

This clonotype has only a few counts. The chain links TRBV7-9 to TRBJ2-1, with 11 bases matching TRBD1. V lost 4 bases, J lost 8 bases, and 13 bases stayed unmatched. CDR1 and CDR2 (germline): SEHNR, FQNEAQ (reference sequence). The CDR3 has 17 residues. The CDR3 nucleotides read TGTGCCAGCAGCTCTGGACAGGGGGCTAACGTCATCTATGAGCAGTTCTTC. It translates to CASSSGQGANVIYEQFF.

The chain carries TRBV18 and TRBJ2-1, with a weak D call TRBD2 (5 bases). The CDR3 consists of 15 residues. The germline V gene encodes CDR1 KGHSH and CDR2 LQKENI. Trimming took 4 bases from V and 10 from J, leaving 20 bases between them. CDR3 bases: TGTGCCAGCTCACGCGACTCGTCCACTAGTTTCGAGCAGTTCTTC. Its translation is CASSRDSSTSFEQFF.

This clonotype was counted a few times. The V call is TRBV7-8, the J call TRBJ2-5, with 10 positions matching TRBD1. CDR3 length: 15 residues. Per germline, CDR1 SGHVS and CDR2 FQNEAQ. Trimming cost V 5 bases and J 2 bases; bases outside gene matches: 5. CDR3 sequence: CASSPRDRGQETQYF. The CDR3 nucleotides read TGTGCCAGCAGCCCCAGGGACAGGGGACAAGAGACCCAGTACTTC.

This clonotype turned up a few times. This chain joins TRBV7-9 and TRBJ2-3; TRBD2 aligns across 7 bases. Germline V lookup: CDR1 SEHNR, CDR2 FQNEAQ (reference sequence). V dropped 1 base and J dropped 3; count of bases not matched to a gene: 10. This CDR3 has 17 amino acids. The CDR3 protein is CASSLGSAGARTDTQYF. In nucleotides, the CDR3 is TGTGCCAGCAGCTTAGGTTCCGCGGGAGCCCGGACAGATACGCAGTATTTT.

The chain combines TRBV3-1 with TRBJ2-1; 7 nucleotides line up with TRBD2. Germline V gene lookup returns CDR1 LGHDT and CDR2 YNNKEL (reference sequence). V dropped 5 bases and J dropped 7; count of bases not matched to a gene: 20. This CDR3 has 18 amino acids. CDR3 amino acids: CASSFTHPGGEGWNEQFF. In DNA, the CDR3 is TGTGCCAGCAGCTTTACCCACCCTGGAGGGGAGGGTTGGAATGAGCAGTTCTTC.

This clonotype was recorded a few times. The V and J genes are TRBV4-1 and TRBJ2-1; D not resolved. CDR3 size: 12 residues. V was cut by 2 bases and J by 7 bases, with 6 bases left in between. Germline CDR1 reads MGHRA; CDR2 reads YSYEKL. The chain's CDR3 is CASSQRRNEQFF. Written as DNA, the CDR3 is TGCGCCAGCAGCCAACGGAGAAATGAGCAGTTCTTC.

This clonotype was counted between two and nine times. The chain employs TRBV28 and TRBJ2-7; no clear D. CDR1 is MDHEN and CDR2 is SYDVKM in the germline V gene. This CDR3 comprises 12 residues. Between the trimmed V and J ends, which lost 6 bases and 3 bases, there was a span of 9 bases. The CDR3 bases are TGTGCCAGCAGCCGTATTTACTACGAGCAGTACTTC. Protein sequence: CASSRIYYEQYF.

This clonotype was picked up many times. The CDR3 DNA is TGTGCCAGCAGTACATACATCGTGGGTCAGCCCCAGCATTTT. Its protein product is CASSTYIVGQPQHF. The J gene is TRBJ1-5, the V gene TRBV2; D not resolved. Germline V gene sequence: CDR1 SNHLY, CDR2 FYNNEI. The ends were cut back, 5 bases at V and 6 bases at J, with 14 bases in the middle. The CDR3 totals 14 residues.

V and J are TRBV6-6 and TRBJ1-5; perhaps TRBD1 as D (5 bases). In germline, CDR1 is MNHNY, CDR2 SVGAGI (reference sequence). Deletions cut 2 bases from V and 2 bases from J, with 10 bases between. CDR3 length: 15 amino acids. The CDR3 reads CASSYRKGGNQPQHF. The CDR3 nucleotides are TGTGCCAGCAGTTACCGGAAAGGGGGCAATCAGCCCCAGCATTTT.

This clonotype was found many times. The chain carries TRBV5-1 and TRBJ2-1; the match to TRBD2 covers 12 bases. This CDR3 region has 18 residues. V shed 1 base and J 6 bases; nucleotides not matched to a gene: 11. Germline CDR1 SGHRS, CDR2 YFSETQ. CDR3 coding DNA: TGCGCCAGCAGCTTGCCCATCACTAGCGGGGGGCGCCGCAATGAGCAGTTCTTC. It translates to CASSLPITSGGRRNEQFF.